This T cell receptor beta chain comes out of a study of T cells expressing NK-cell markers. About the research overall: The authors sequenced eight donors, of whom seven were HCMV-seropositive and one was seronegative. General study points: For six donors, the dominant NKG2C+ clonotypes made up about 1.0-8% of their CD8+ T cells. These clonotypes additionally ranked first within the CD3+CD56-NKG2C+ fraction of a few donors.

The CDR3 covers 13 residues. Germline lookup yields CDR1 SNHLY and CDR2 FYNNEI. In regard to this clonotype: The target antigen is unknown.

It was by 5'RACE template switching with UMIs that TCR beta cDNA was made. TCRdb reprocessed the 5' RACE reads and keeps a single row for each CDR3 protein, giving no DNA. The repertoire table contains 200,000 to 300,000 distinct CDR3 sequences. Sequenced material: blood T cells: a sorted CD56 or NKG2C T cell subset, CD4+ or CD8+ T cells, or bulk PBMC T cells (not recorded which). The sequence derives from a woman between 18 and 70 years old in good health. The gene calls are TRBV2 and TRBJ1-2. The CDR3 region is CASSESLTLQYTF.